The entry below gives a single TCR beta chain sequence along with its context. Only in-frame clones appear in the TCRdb table, and some are missing; sequencing was by immunoSEQ multiplex PCR. This table has 250,000 to 300,000 clones, 90% to 95% appearing once. The data belong to a study of T cell responses to AZD1222 COVID-19 vaccine. In germline, CDR1 is LGHDT, CDR2 YNNKEL (reference sequence). The CDR3 totals 14 residues. V was pared by 1 base and J by 1 base, with 0 bases of the junction left unmatched. This clonotype was sampled from an adult who received the AZD1222 COVID-19 vaccine. The chain combines TRBV3-1 (or the pseudogene TRBV3-2) with TRBJ1-1, with 7 bases aligning to TRBD1. The sequences come from peripheral blood, collected 28 days after the second AZD1222 dose. In DNA form, the CDR3 reads TGTGCCAGCAGCCAAGGACAGGGGAACACTGAAGCTTTCTTT. As protein: CASSQGQGNTEAFF.